This T cell receptor beta chain was sequenced in a study of shared clonotypes between healthy human individuals. Study outcomes and limitations: Sampling used blood alone; tissue repertoires probably differ. The represented genetic and exposure-history diversity was limited by the small number of donors.

The authors loaded roughly 200 ng DNA, roughly 33,000 T cell genomes, into sorted-subset replicate PCRs. The protocol was immunoSEQ multiplex PCR, while the TCRdb copy is restricted to in-frame clones and leaves out a portion. The sample has over a million clones, 70% to 80% seen once. Trimming took off 2 bases at V and 0 bases at J, with 9 bases between the two ends. This CDR3 region has 14 residues. In germline, CDR1 is SGHRS, CDR2 YFSETQ. As to this clone: What it recognizes is unknown.

The rearrangement uses TRBV5-1 and TRBJ2-7, with D possibly matching TRBD2 (6 bases). This clonotype originated in a man aged 18 to 29 in good health. Some clones in this sample may be carry-over from other donors' samples. Sequenced: memory CD4+ T cells from PBMCs. Subset indicated: CD45RA-negative fraction. CDR3 sequence: CASSLGTLSYEQYF. As DNA, the CDR3 is TGCGCCAGCAGCTTAGGGACTCTCTCCTACGAGCAGTACTTC.